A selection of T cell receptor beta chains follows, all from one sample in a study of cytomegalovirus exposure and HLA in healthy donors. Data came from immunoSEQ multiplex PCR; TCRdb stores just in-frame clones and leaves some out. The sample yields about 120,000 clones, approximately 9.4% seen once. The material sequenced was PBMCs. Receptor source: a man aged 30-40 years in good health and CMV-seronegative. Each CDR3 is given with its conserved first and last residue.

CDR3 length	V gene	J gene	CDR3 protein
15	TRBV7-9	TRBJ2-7	CASSPGRGRSYEQYF
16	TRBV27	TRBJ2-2	CASSPHGSLNTGELFF
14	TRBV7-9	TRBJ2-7	CASIQGDGTYEQYF
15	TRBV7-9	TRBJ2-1	CASSLQGIFYNEQFF
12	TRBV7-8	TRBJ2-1	CASSLGGGEQFF
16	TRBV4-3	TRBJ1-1	CASSQGSGGGSTEAFF
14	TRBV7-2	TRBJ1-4	CASSLKQTNEKLFF
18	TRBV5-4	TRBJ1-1	CASSLGFGTAYSNTEAFF
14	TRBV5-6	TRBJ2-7	CASSPRAALGEQYF
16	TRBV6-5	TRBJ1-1	CASSYQQHGGDTEAFF
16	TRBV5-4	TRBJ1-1	CASSFPSGGLNTEAFF
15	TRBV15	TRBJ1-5	CATSRDRTDNQPQHF
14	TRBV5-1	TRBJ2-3	CASSLGQGPDTQYF
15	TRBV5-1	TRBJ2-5	CASSKERGEQETQYF
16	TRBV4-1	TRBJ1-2	CASSHTRARDIRGYTF
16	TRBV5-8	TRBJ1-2	CASSPTREAQTYGYTF
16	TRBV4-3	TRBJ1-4	CASSQDWGGGSEKLFF
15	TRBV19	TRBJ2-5	CASSPGASVQETQYF
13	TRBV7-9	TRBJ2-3	CASVAPPADTQYF
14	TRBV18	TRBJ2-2	CASSPVEHTGELFF
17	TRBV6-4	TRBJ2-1	CASSDSKAGGTYNEQFF
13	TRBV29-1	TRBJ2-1	CSVDPISYNEQFF
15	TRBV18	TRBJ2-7	CASSPLALVSYEQYF
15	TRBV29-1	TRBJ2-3	CSVEGLAGSTDTQYF
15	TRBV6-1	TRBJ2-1	CATIRRSGTYNEQFF
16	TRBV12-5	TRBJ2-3	CASGLGLAGDTDTQYF
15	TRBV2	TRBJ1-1	CASRGGYGGAGEAFF
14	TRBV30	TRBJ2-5	CAYRAKGGVETQYF
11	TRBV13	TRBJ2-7	CASSLGNEQYF